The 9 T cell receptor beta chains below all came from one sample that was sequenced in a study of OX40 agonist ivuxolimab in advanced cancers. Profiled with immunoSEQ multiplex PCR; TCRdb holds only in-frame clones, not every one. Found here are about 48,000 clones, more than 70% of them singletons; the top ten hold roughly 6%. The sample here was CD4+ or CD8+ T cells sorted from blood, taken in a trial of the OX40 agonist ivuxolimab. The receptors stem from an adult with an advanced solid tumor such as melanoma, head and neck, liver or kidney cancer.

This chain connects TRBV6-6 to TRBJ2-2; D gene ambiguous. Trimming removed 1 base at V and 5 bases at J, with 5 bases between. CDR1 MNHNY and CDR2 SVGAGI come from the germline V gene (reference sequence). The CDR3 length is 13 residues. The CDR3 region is CASSYFGTGELFF. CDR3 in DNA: TGTGCCAGCAGTTACTTCGGGACCGGGGAGCTGTTTTTT.

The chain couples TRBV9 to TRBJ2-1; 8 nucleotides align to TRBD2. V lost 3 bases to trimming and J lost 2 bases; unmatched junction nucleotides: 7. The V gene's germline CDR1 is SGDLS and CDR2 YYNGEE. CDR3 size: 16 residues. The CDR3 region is CASSASGSGAYNEQFF. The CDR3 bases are TGTGCCAGCAGCGCGAGCGGGAGTGGGGCCTACAATGAGCAGTTCTTC.

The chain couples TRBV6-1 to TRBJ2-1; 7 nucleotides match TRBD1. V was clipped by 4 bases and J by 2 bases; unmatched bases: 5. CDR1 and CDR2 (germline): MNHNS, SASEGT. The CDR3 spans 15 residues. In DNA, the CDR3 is TGTGCCAGCAGTGTCGGACAGGTGACCTACAATGAGCAGTTCTTC. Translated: CASSVGQVTYNEQFF.

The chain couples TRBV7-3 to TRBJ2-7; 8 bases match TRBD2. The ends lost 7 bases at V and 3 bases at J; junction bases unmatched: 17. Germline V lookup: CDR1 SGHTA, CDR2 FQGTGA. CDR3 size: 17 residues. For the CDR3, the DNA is TGTGCCAGCAACCCTCGCCCCCACGGGACTAGATGCTACGAGCAGTACTTC. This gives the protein CASNPRPHGTRCYEQYF.

Here the CDR3 reads CASSFTGRGQPQHF. Written as DNA, the CDR3 is TGTGCCAGCAGTTTTACAGGGAGGGGACAGCCCCAGCATTTT. The chain carries TRBV6-5 and TRBJ1-5, with a possible D match to TRBD1 (6 bases). The CDR3 has 14 amino acids. Germline V gene sequence: CDR1 MNHEY, CDR2 SVGAGI. Trimming took 4 bases from V and 7 from J, leaving 14 bases between them.

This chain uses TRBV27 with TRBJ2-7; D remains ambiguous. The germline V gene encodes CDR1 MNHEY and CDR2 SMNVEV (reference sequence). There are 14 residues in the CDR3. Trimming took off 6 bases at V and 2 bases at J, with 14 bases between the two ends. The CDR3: CASRLTPNTYEQYF. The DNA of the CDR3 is TGTGCCAGCAGATTGACACCGAATACCTACGAGCAGTACTTC.

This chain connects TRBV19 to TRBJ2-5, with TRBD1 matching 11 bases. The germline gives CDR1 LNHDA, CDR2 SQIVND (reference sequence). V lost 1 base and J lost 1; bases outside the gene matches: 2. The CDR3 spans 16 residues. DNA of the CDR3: TGTGCCAGTAGTATAGTCGGGACAGGGGGCCAAGAGACCCAGTACTTC. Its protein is CASSIVGTGGQETQYF. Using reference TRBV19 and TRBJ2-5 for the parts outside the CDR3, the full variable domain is DGGITQSPKYLFRKEGQNVTLSCEQNLNHDAMYWYRQDPGQGLRLIYYSQIVNDFQKGDIAEGYSVSREKKESFPLTVTSAQKNPTAFYLCASSIVGTGGQETQYFGPGTRLLVL.

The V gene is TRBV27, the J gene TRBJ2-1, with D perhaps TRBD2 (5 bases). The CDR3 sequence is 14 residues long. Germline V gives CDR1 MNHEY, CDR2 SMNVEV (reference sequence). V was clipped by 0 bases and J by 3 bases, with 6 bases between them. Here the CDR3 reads CASSLSGSYNEQFF. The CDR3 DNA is TGTGCCAGCAGTTTATCGGGGAGCTACAATGAGCAGTTCTTC.

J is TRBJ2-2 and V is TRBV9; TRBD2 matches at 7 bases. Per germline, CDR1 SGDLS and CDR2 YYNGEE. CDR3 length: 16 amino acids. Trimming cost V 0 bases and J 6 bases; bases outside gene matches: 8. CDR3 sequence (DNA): TGTGCCAGCAGCGTAGAGGTGGGAGGGCCCCCCGGGGAGCTGTTTTTT. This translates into CASSVEVGGPPGELFF. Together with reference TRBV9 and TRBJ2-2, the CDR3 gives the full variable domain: DSGVTQTPKHLITATGQRVTLRCSPRSGDLSVYWYQQSLDQGLQFLIQYYNGEERAKGNILERFSAQQFPDLHSELNLSSLELGDSALYFCASSVEVGGPPGELFFGEGSRLTVL.